One and the same sample provided the 10 T cell receptor beta chains below, sequenced in a study of blood T cell repertoires in COVID-19 (dated by TCRdb to 2020 to 2022). Library preparation employed the immunoSEQ multiplex PCR assay. The immuneACCESS repertoire file appears here via TCRdb, limited to in-frame rearrangements. These files lack a portion of the clones; in checked studies, under half of the deficit traces to unresolved V genes, and the cause of the others is not known. This sample holds tens of thousands of clones; approximately 88% were observed only once. Roughly 10% of the sample is taken by the ten largest. The sequencing input was peripheral blood. The receptors originated from a woman between 65 and 79 years old with acute or convalescent COVID-19.

The chain is built from TRBV3-1 (or the pseudogene TRBV3-2) and TRBJ2-5; D gene uncertain. Germline V gene sequence: CDR1 LGHDT, CDR2 YNNKEL (reference sequence). This CDR3 is 11 amino acids long. V lost 5 bases, J lost 3 bases, and 4 bases lay in between. CDR3 bases: TGTGCCAGCAGCTCAGAAGAGACCCAGTACTTC. It translates to CASSSEETQYF.

Of note for this clone: Germline and junction disagree at one end, which may indicate a read error. This rearrangement joins TRBV7-7 to TRBJ2-5; the D gene is possibly TRBD1 (5 bases). The CDR3 sequence is 13 residues long. Germline lookup yields CDR1 SSHAT and CDR2 FNYEAQ (reference sequence). CDR3 in amino acids: CASSLDKTGTQYF. CDR3 DNA: TGTGCTAGCAGTCTGGACAAAACGGGGACCCAGTACTTC. The full variable domain, rest sourced from reference TRBV7-7 and TRBJ2-5, is GAGVSQSPRYKVTKRGQDVTLRCDPISSHATLYWYQQALGQGPEFLTYFNYEAQPDKSGLPSDRFSAERPEGSISTLTIQRTEQRDSAMYRCASSLDKTGTQYFGPGTRLLVL.

This clone is a singleton in its sample. J is TRBJ2-5 and V is TRBV3-1 (or the pseudogene TRBV3-2); 10 nucleotides agree with TRBD2. Germline V gives CDR1 LGHDT, CDR2 YNNKEL (reference sequence). CDR3 length equals 14 residues. V was pared by 1 base and J by 4 bases, with 0 bases of the junction left unmatched. The CDR3 spells CASSQGTSGETQYF. In DNA, the CDR3 is TGTGCCAGCAGCCAAGGGACTAGCGGAGAGACCCAGTACTTC.

This chain uses TRBV21-1 with TRBJ2-1; the table calls TRBD2, which could not be checked here. TRBV21-1 is an annotated pseudogene. The CDR3 consists of 14 residues. The CDR3 nucleotides read TGTGCCAGCGGTGAGGTCGGCTCTTACAATGAGCAGTTCTTC. Residues: CASGEVGSYNEQFF.

This chain joins TRBV7-2 and TRBJ1-6, with D tentatively TRBD1 (5 bases). The CDR3 extends over 14 amino acids. V was clipped by 6 bases and J by 5 bases, with 11 bases between them. Germline lookup yields CDR1 SGHTA and CDR2 FQGNSA. The DNA for the CDR3 is TGTGCCAGCAGACACGACAGACATAATTCACCCCTCCACTTT. Its protein product is CASRHDRHNSPLHF.

This chain connects TRBV7-6 to TRBJ2-1; 10 positions match TRBD1. The trim removed 1 base at V and 0 bases at J, leaving 3 bases unmatched. Germline CDR1 SGHVS, CDR2 FNYEAQ. The CDR3 has 17 amino acids. The CDR3 protein is CASSLGQGASSYNEQFF. CDR3 DNA: TGTGCCAGCAGCTTAGGACAGGGGGCCAGCTCCTACAATGAGCAGTTCTTC.

This rearrangement joins TRBV2 to TRBJ1-6; 9 nucleotides align to TRBD1. The V segment lost 6 bases and the J segment 7 bases; nucleotides outside the gene matches: 1. This CDR3 spans 13 amino acids. Per the germline V gene, CDR1 is SNHLY and CDR2 is FYNNEI. The CDR3 nucleotides read TGTGCCAGCAGGGGGACAGGGAATTCACCCCTCCACTTT. It translates to CASRGTGNSPLHF.

This chain connects TRBV6-5 to TRBJ2-5; 10 positions match TRBD2. V shed 6 bases and J 7 bases; nucleotides not matched to a gene: 11. Germline-derived CDR1 and CDR2 are MNHEY and SVGAGI. CDR3 length: 15 residues. The CDR3 nucleotides read TGTGCCAGCAGCTCAAGGGGGGGGACTAGCGTGACCCAGTACTTC. As protein: CASSSRGGTSVTQYF.

V usage is TRBV30 and J usage is TRBJ1-4; weak D call: TRBD1 (6 bases). CDR3 length equals 14 residues. Germline CDR1 is GTSNPN and CDR2 is SVGIG (reference sequence). V gave up 2 bases and J gave up 4 bases, with 11 bases separating them. The CDR3 coding sequence is TGTGCCTGGAGTAGGTACAGGGTTAATGAAAAACTGTTTTTT. It translates to CAWSRYRVNEKLFF.

This clone was found a few times. The V call is TRBV9, the J call TRBJ2-1, with 10 nucleotides matching TRBD2. V lost 0 bases, J lost 15 bases, and 6 bases stayed unmatched. CDR1 SGDLS and CDR2 YYNGEE come from the germline V gene. The CDR3 extends over 13 amino acids. The CDR3 loop is CASSVETSGSLFF. The CDR3 region has the DNA TGTGCCAGCAGCGTAGAGACTAGCGGGTCGTTGTTCTTC.